The 14 T cell receptor beta chains below were found in one sample sequenced in a study of T cells in Graves' hyperthyroidism and ophthalmopathy. TCR beta CDR3 sequences were amplified from RNA transcripts. RT-PCR in the first round (using the HTBI primer set) targeted the TCR CDR3. TCRdb analysed the multiplex PCR reads with MiXCR anew, one entry per CDR3 protein. Of some 200,000 distinct CDR3 sequences listed, approximately 17% are singletons. Sequenced input: blood. These receptors all stem from a man in his fifties or sixties with Graves' hyperthyroidism.

V and J are TRBV2 and TRBJ1-1, with D unresolved. Germline CDR1 reads SNHLY; CDR2 reads FYNNEI. V gave up 10 bases and J gave up 1 base, with 13 bases separating them. The CDR3 is 13 amino acids. The CDR3 region is CATMPERNTEAFF. The CDR3 DNA is TGTGCCACTATGCCTGAAAGGAACACTGAAGCTTTCTTT.

Turning to this clonotype: A much larger clone lies a single base off, so this may be a read error. CDR3 protein: CASSLGPAGEQYF. CDR3 sequence (DNA): TGTGCCAGCAGCTTAGGGCCGGCGGGGGAGCAGTACTTC. This chain joins TRBV7-6 and TRBJ2-7; maybe TRBD2 (6 bases). V shed 1 base and J shed 7 bases, with 11 bases lying between them. The CDR3 loop spans 13 amino acids. CDR1 and CDR2 (germline): SGHVS, FNYEAQ.

This clonotype turned up a few times. The chain carries TRBV12-3 or TRBV12-4 and TRBJ2-5, with no clear D. V was cut by 3 bases and J by 2 bases, with 7 bases left in between. The CDR3 loop spans 13 amino acids. The CDR3 nucleotides are TGTGCCAGCAGTTTTTTACAGCAAGAGACCCAGTACTTC. The encoded protein is CASSFLQQETQYF.

This clonotype has a handful of counts. CDR3 sequence reads: CASSKQGARRTEAFF. The CDR3 DNA reads TGTGCCAGTAGTAAACAGGGGGCGCGAAGAACTGAAGCTTTCTTT. The V call is TRBV19, the J call TRBJ1-1; 9 bases line up with TRBD1. V lost 4 bases to trimming and J lost 5 bases; unmatched junction nucleotides: 8. The CDR3 covers 15 residues. Germline V gene data show CDR1 as LNHDA and CDR2 as SQIVND (reference sequence).

This clonotype was seen ten or more times. The rearrangement joins TRBV28 to TRBJ2-7; D not resolved. The germline V gene has CDR1 MDHEN and CDR2 SYDVKM. The CDR3 length is 18 residues. The germline V and J ends were trimmed by 5 bases and 0 bases, with 23 bases remaining between them. CDR3 residues: CASSLRLSLAKPSYEQYF. The CDR3 DNA sequence: TGTGCCAGCAGTCTTCGTCTTAGCTTGGCAAAACCCTCCTACGAGCAGTACTTC.

The V gene is TRBV28, the J gene TRBJ2-1, with D perhaps TRBD1 (6 bases). With 8 bases removed from V and 8 bases from J, the gap between germline ends came to 16 bases. Germline V CDR1 and CDR2: MDHEN, SYDVKM. The CDR3 sequence is 13 residues long. This chain's CDR3 is CASVQGRSDEQFF. As DNA, the CDR3 is TGTGCCAGCGTCCAGGGGCGATCCGATGAGCAGTTCTTC.

This clonotype was found a few times. The chain has TRBV4-3 and TRBJ2-6, with D perhaps matching TRBD1 or TRBD2 (6 bases each). V was shortened by 4 bases and J by 3 bases, with 13 bases between the two germline ends. The CDR3 consists of 16 residues. The germline V gene encodes CDR1 LGHNA and CDR2 YSLEER. CDR3 protein: CASSLGAEGGANVLTF. CDR3 nucleotides: TGCGCCAGCAGCCTGGGGGCGGAGGGTGGGGCCAACGTCCTGACTTTC.

At least ten counts were recorded for this clonotype. The V and J genes are TRBV12-5 and TRBJ2-7; 11 bases are a match to TRBD2. V was clipped by 1 base and J by 5 bases; unmatched bases: 10. CDR3 length equals 17 residues. Germline values: CDR1 LGHNT, CDR2 FRNRAP. CDR3 DNA sequence: TGTGCTAGTGGTTTGGCCTTAGCGGGAGGGCCAATCGACGAGCAGTACTTC. Amino acids: CASGLALAGGPIDEQYF.

This clonotype was recorded a few times. This may be a read error: a much more frequent sequence differs by one nucleotide. The CDR3 protein is CASNLTIGGQETQYF. The CDR3 DNA reads as TGTGCCAGCAACTTAACTATAGGGGGACAAGAGACCCAGTACTTC. The gene calls are TRBV7-9 and TRBJ2-5, with D perhaps matching TRBD1 (6 bases). Germline loops: CDR1 SEHNR, CDR2 FQNEAQ (reference sequence). The CDR3 loop spans 15 amino acids.

A few counts support this clonotype. This chain connects TRBV4-2 to TRBJ2-3, with TRBD2 identical over 8 bases. There are 16 residues in the CDR3. V lost 0 bases and J lost 2; bases outside the gene matches: 4. CDR1 LGHNA and CDR2 YNFKEQ come from the germline V gene. CDR3 in amino acids: CASSQEPAGATDTQYF. CDR3 coding DNA: TGTGCCAGCAGCCAAGAACCAGCGGGAGCCACAGATACGCAGTATTTT.

This clonotype was detected only a few times. The rearrangement links TRBV7-3 to TRBJ2-4; D is unresolved. The V end lost 2 bases, the J end lost 0 bases, and 8 bases lay between the germline ends. The CDR3 runs to 15 residues. Germline CDR1 SGHTA, CDR2 FQGTGA. In DNA, the CDR3 is TGTGCCAGCAGCTTATCGGTTCTAGCCAAAAACATTCAGTACTTC. Its translation: CASSLSVLAKNIQYF.

V and J are TRBV15 and TRBJ2-5; 10 bases are shared with TRBD2. After removal of 1 base from V and 4 bases from J, the junction contained 9 bases not matched to a gene. Germline-derived CDR1 and CDR2 are LNHNV and YYDKDF (reference sequence). This CDR3 is 17 amino acids long. The CDR3 DNA reads as TGTGCCACCAGCAGAGGGAGGCTAGCGGGAGATTCAGAGACCCAGTACTTC. Residues: CATSRGRLAGDSETQYF.

This clonotype was detected ten times or more. The gene calls are TRBV24-1 and TRBJ2-3; TRBD1 matches at 8 bases. Germline V gene sequence: CDR1 KGHDR, CDR2 SFDVKD. V was clipped by 9 bases and J by 1 base; unmatched bases: 5. The CDR3 length is 14 residues. CDR3 nucleotides: TGTGCCACCGGGGACAGGATCCGCACAGATACGCAGTATTTT. Protein sequence: CATGDRIRTDTQYF.

This clonotype came up a few times. J is TRBJ2-3 and V is TRBV20-1, with a tentative D call TRBD2 (6 bases). The germline V and J ends were trimmed by 6 bases and 1 base, with 20 bases remaining between them. Germline-derived CDR1 and CDR2 are DFQATT and SNEGSKA (reference sequence). The CDR3 has 16 amino acids. Written as DNA, the CDR3 is TGCAGTGCGGGGGGTAATCAGGGTTGGGGCACAGATACGCAGTATTTT. Amino acid sequence: CSAGGNQGWGTDTQYF.